Presented here are 27 T cell receptor beta chains from one specimen sequenced in a study of spatial heterogeneity in lung cancer. Regarding time point: blood at routine non-recurrence follow-up after resection. TCRdb ran MiXCR on the 5' RACE reads and lists one entry per CDR3 protein. The table lists some 30,000 distinct CDR3 sequences, more than 9% of them singletons. Sample: PBMCs, taken at follow-up. These receptors all come from a female donor with early-stage non-small cell lung cancer.

This clonotype was recorded at least ten times. The chain recombines TRBV3-1 with TRBJ1-1; D is uncertain. CDR3 size: 15 residues. Per the germline V gene, CDR1 is LGHDT and CDR2 is YNNKEL (reference sequence). With 4 bases removed from V and 4 bases from J, the gap between germline ends came to 16 bases. This chain's CDR3 is CASSRERRIGTEAFF. The CDR3 DNA reads TGTGCCAGCAGCCGCGAACGGAGGATCGGCACTGAAGCTTTCTTT.

Comment on this clonotype: A much larger clonotype is one base distant, so this may be a read error. The chain employs TRBV6-5 and TRBJ2-2; D may be TRBD1 (5 bases). CDR1 is MNHEY and CDR2 is SVGAGI in the germline V gene. There are 19 residues in the CDR3. The CDR3 loop is CTSSYDQGFTDPNTGELFF. The CDR3 nucleotides read TGTACCAGCAGTTACGATCAGGGCTTCACGGATCCGAACACCGGGGAGCTGTTTTTT.

At least ten counts were recorded for this clonotype. The chain carries TRBV29-1 and TRBJ1-1, with TRBD1 matching over 7 bases. With V trimmed by 6 bases and J by 8 bases, 6 bases remained unmatched. Germline loops: CDR1 SQVTM, CDR2 ANQGSEA. The CDR3 has 11 amino acids. The CDR3 protein is CSVTGTAEAFF. CDR3 DNA: TGCAGCGTCACCGGGACAGCAGAAGCTTTCTTT.

This clonotype showed up many times. This chain links TRBV6-2 or TRBV6-3 with TRBJ2-3; D may be TRBD2 (7 bases). The CDR3 covers 15 residues. With 4 bases removed from V and 5 bases from J, the gap between germline ends came to 16 bases. Germline V gene data show CDR1 as MNHEY and CDR2 as SVGEGT. CDR3 DNA: TGTGCCAGCAGTTTCAACGGGGGGCCAGGAGATACGCAGTATTTT. Protein: CASSFNGGPGDTQYF.

This clonotype occurred many times. The chain is built from TRBV7-9 and TRBJ2-3; D gene uncertain. Per germline, CDR1 SEHNR and CDR2 FQNEAQ (reference sequence). Between the trimmed V and J ends, which lost 5 bases and 4 bases, there was a span of 7 bases. This CDR3 is built from 12 residues. In nucleotides, the CDR3 is TGTGCCAGCAGCCCATTAGCAGATACGCAGTATTTT. The encoded protein is CASSPLADTQYF.

This clonotype came up many times. V usage is TRBV11-3 and J usage is TRBJ2-2, with 9 bases matching TRBD1. The germline CDR1 and CDR2 sequences are SGHNT and YENEEA. The CDR3 is 16 amino acids. The V and J ends lost 5 bases and 0 bases, in that order; junction bases with no gene match: 4. The CDR3 reads CASSPGQGTNTGELFF. Written as DNA, the CDR3 is TGTGCCAGCAGCCCAGGACAGGGGACGAACACCGGGGAGCTGTTTTTT.

A few counts support this clonotype. This chain joins TRBV5-1 and TRBJ2-7; D gene unclear. V was shortened by 0 bases and J by 0 bases, with 10 bases between the two germline ends. This CDR3 is 15 amino acids long. Germline V gene sequence: CDR1 SGHRS, CDR2 YFSETQ. As DNA, the CDR3 is TGCGCCAGCAGCTTGGCCGAAGTAGGCTCCTACGAGCAGTACTTC. This sequence encodes CASSLAEVGSYEQYF.

In its sample, this clonotype was seen a few times. The chain has TRBV11-2 and TRBJ2-2; D gene uncertain. Trimming removed 2 bases at V and 8 bases at J, with 6 bases between. Germline CDR1 is SGHAT and CDR2 is FQNNGV. The CDR3 spans 12 residues. The CDR3, as DNA: TGTGCCAGCAGCTTAATGGGTGGGGAGCTGTTTTTT. This sequence encodes CASSLMGGELFF.

This clonotype has a count of ten or more. This chain connects TRBV7-3 to TRBJ2-5, with D maybe TRBD2 (5 bases). Germline V gives CDR1 SGHTA, CDR2 FQGTGA. This CDR3 is 15 amino acids long. V dropped 4 bases and J dropped 3 bases, with 15 bases sitting between them. The CDR3 reads CASSSGMLAKETQYF. The CDR3 DNA reads as TGTGCCAGCAGCTCCGGGATGTTAGCTAAAGAGACCCAGTACTTC.

This clonotype was found a few times. CDR3 nucleotides: TGTGCCAGCACCTACTACAATGAGCAGTTCTTC. It codes for CASTYYNEQFF. The chain joins TRBV6-2 or TRBV6-3 to TRBJ2-1; D call uncertain. Trimming stripped 7 bases from V and 3 bases from J, with 4 bases between. The CDR3 extends over 11 amino acids. The germline V gene has CDR1 MNHEY and CDR2 SVGEGT.

The rearrangement uses TRBV7-6 and TRBJ2-2, with D possibly being TRBD2 (5 bases). CDR3 length: 17 amino acids. V lost 2 bases, J lost 4 bases, and 17 bases lay in between. Per germline, CDR1 SGHVS and CDR2 FNYEAQ. The CDR3 coding sequence is TGTGCCAGCAGCTTAATCGGAGCGCCCCGGGGCACCGGGGAGCTGTTTTTT. Translated, it gives CASSLIGAPRGTGELFF.

This clonotype was recorded at least ten times. The chain is built from TRBV29-1 and TRBJ2-5; 15 bases are a match to TRBD2. The CDR3 has 16 residues. Germline lookup yields CDR1 SQVTM and CDR2 ANQGSEA. J lost 4 bases, V lost 3 bases, and 6 bases had no gene match. The CDR3 loop is CSVEGLAGGISETQYF. CDR3 bases: TGCAGCGTTGAGGGACTAGCGGGGGGAATATCAGAGACCCAGTACTTC.

This clonotype showed up many times. The chain has TRBV3-1 and TRBJ1-1; a weak D match, TRBD1 (5 bases). Germline-derived CDR1 and CDR2 are LGHDT and YNNKEL (reference sequence). V lost 7 bases to trimming and J lost 5 bases, with 8 bases between them. CDR3 length: 11 residues. The CDR3 bases are TGTGCCAGCACCGGGGGGACTGAAGCTTTCTTT. Amino acid sequence: CASTGGTEAFF.

The sample holds a few counts of this clonotype. The chain couples TRBV28 to TRBJ2-7; 8 positions match TRBD1. This CDR3 spans 13 amino acids. Germline loops: CDR1 MDHEN, CDR2 SYDVKM. The V segment lost 9 bases and the J segment 2 bases; nucleotides outside the gene matches: 6. This CDR3 reads CASHDRGPYEQYF. Here the CDR3 DNA reads TGTGCCAGTCATGACAGGGGACCCTACGAGCAGTACTTC.

Turning to this clonotype: The junction does not match germline at one end; this may be a read error. As DNA, the CDR3 is TGTGCCAGCGGGCCGGGACCCTATGAGCAGTACTTC. Encoded protein: CASGPGPYEQYF. The V call is TRBV28, the J call TRBJ2-7; tentatively, D is TRBD1 or TRBD2 (5 bases each). The CDR3 sequence is 12 residues long. CDR1 MDHEN and CDR2 SYDVKM come from the germline V gene. The full variable domain, its missing parts supplied by reference TRBV28 and TRBJ2-7, is DVKVTQSSRYLVKRTGEKVFLECVQDMDHENMFWYRQDPGLGLRLIYFSYDVKMKEKGDIPEGYSVSREKKERFSLILESASTNQTSMYLCASGPGPYEQYFGPGTRLTVT.

The V gene is TRBV11-2, the J gene TRBJ2-1; the match to TRBD1 covers 8 bases. CDR3 size: 16 residues. The trim removed 2 bases at V and 4 bases at J, leaving 7 bases unmatched. CDR1 is SGHAT, CDR2 FQNNGV, per germline. This CDR3 reads CASSLTWTGLYNEQFF. For the CDR3, the DNA is TGTGCCAGCAGCTTAACCTGGACAGGGTTATACAATGAGCAGTTCTTC.

This clonotype was picked up a small number of times. The genes are TRBV5-1 and TRBJ2-2, with D perhaps matching TRBD1 (6 bases). V dropped 0 bases and J dropped 3 bases, with 12 bases sitting between them. Germline V gene lookup returns CDR1 SGHRS and CDR2 YFSETQ. The CDR3 is 16 residues long. For the CDR3, the DNA is TGCGCCAGCAGCTTGGAACCAGGGGCGGACACCGGGGAGCTGTTTTTT. Amino acids: CASSLEPGADTGELFF.

This clonotype was recorded many times. The chain combines TRBV7-2 with TRBJ1-1; 7 nucleotides match TRBD1. The CDR3 runs to 14 residues. Germline V CDR1 and CDR2: SGHTA, FQGNSA. J gave up 4 bases and V 5 bases, and 7 bases lay outside the gene matches. The CDR3 DNA follows: TGTGCCAGCAGCCTCGACAGGGTGACCACTGAAGCTTTCTTT. Amino acid sequence: CASSLDRVTTEAFF.

This clonotype was seen ten or more times. The chain links TRBV7-2 to TRBJ2-1; 8 nucleotides match TRBD2. CDR1 is SGHTA and CDR2 is FQGNSA in the germline V gene. This CDR3 is built from 15 residues. With 7 bases clipped from V and 0 bases from J, the junction kept 5 bases outside the gene matches. The CDR3 protein is CASNPAGGSYNEQFF. As DNA, the CDR3 is TGTGCCAGCAACCCTGCGGGGGGCTCCTACAATGAGCAGTTCTTC.

This clonotype was recorded at least ten times. The rearrangement joins TRBV11-2 to TRBJ1-2; TRBD1 agrees at 9 bases. The V gene end was trimmed by 1 base and the J gene end by 6 bases; junction bases not matched to a gene: 6. The CDR3 sequence is 15 residues long. The V gene's germline CDR1 is SGHAT and CDR2 FQNNGV. In DNA form, the CDR3 reads TGTGCCAGCAGCTTAGTCCGACAGGGGGGAAATGGCTACACCTTC. Its translation: CASSLVRQGGNGYTF.

This clonotype came up a few times. The rearrangement joins TRBV7-6 to TRBJ2-5; 11 nucleotides line up with TRBD2. Losses at the gene ends were 5 bases for V and 1 base for J; bases not matched to a gene: 6. From germline, CDR1 is SGHVS and CDR2 FNYEAQ. CDR3 length: 16 amino acids. CDR3 DNA sequence: TGTGCCAGCAGCGCGCTAGCGGGGGGACTCCAAGAGACCCAGTACTTC. It is translated as CASSALAGGLQETQYF. The full variable domain, in which reference TRBV7-6 and TRBJ2-5 provide the parts outside the CDR3, is GAGVSQSPRYKVTKRGQDVALRCDPISGHVSLYWYRQALGQGPEFLTYFNYEAQQDKSGLPNDRFSAERPEGSISTLTIQRTEQRDSAMYRCASSALAGGLQETQYFGPGTRLLVL.

This clonotype appeared many times. J is TRBJ2-3 and V is TRBV29-1, with 7 nucleotides matching TRBD1. Germline CDR1 is SQVTM and CDR2 is ANQGSEA. V was clipped by 6 bases and J by 3 bases; unmatched bases: 9. This CDR3 has 14 amino acids. DNA of the CDR3: TGCAGCGTCCACCAGGGGGACGGGACAGATACGCAGTATTTT. It encodes CSVHQGDGTDTQYF.

The rearrangement joins TRBV20-1 to TRBJ1-3; unclear D gene. The germline V gene has CDR1 DFQATT and CDR2 SNEGSKA (reference sequence). The CDR3 is made up of 15 amino acids. Trimming pared 3 bases from V and 0 bases from J, leaving 12 bases between. The CDR3 loop is CSASSQEPSGNTIYF. CDR3 DNA: TGCAGTGCTAGCTCGCAGGAACCCTCTGGAAACACCATATATTTT.

V is TRBV5-6 and J is TRBJ2-5; 9 positions agree with TRBD2. This CDR3 contains 15 residues. Unmatched junction bases numbered 3, after V lost 0 bases and J lost 3 bases. Germline CDR1 is SGHDT and CDR2 is YYEEEE. The CDR3 is CASSLASGEEETQYF. The CDR3 coding sequence is TGTGCCAGCAGCTTGGCTAGCGGGGAAGAAGAGACCCAGTACTTC.

This clonotype showed up many times. V gene TRBV5-1 combines with J gene TRBJ2-5; either TRBD1 or TRBD2 may fit D (5 bases each). The CDR3 runs 13 residues. Trimming removed 3 bases from V and 5 bases from J, with 11 bases in between. The germline V gene has CDR1 SGHRS and CDR2 YFSETQ. The CDR3 sequence is CASSWGTGETQYF. CDR3 DNA: TGCGCCAGCAGCTGGGGGACGGGGGAGACCCAGTACTTC.

This clonotype was found many times. CDR3 region: CASSPGQGGNTGELFF. The CDR3 coding sequence is TGTGCCAGCAGTCCCGGACAGGGGGGAAACACCGGGGAGCTGTTTTTT. V usage is TRBV6-5 and J usage is TRBJ2-2, with 10 bases lining up with TRBD1. This CDR3 has 16 amino acids. V lost 5 bases, J lost 2 bases, and 5 bases stayed unmatched. Germline V gene data show CDR1 as MNHEY and CDR2 as SVGAGI.

A note on this clonotype: A much larger clone sits a single nucleotide away, making a read error possible. CDR3 amino acids: CASSSGAGANVLTF. The CDR3, as DNA: TGTGCCAGCAGCTCAGGGGCTGGGGCCAACGTCCTGACTTTC. V and J are TRBV7-6 and TRBJ2-6; D is perhaps TRBD1 (6 bases). This CDR3 region has 14 residues. The V and J ends lost 4 bases and 2 bases respectively, with 6 bases between them. From germline, CDR1 is SGHVS and CDR2 FNYEAQ.